This T cell receptor beta chain derives from a study of blood T cell repertoires in COVID-19. In the study overall: The study drew acute and convalescent COVID-19 samples from the United States, Italy and Spain. Nucleic acid was either cDNA or gDNA, and it came from T cells, B-cell-depleted T cells, or PBMCs.

Germline V gene data show CDR1 as GTSNPN and CDR2 as SVGIG (reference sequence). V lost 4 bases to trimming and J lost 15 bases; unmatched junction nucleotides: 9. The CDR3 is made up of 12 amino acids. Source study methods: Using reference gene primer amplification, nucleated cell counts were estimated. TCRdb keeps only in-frame clones here, not all; method: immunoSEQ multiplex PCR. D and trimming come from the DNA, and the V and J calls and clone size come from that table. The sample carries approximately 50,000 clones, more than 70% recorded once. The chain is built from TRBV30 and TRBJ2-4; 10 bases fit TRBD1. Sequencing was carried out using peripheral blood. The clonotype comes from a human donor in a cohort sampled during active COVID-19. The CDR3 region is CAWIRTGGSAYF. The CDR3 bases are TGTGCCTGGATTAGGACAGGGGGTTCTGCGTACTTC.